Shown below are 13 T cell receptor beta chains from a single sample sequenced in a study of blood T cell repertoires in COVID-19. Sequenced by immunoSEQ multiplex PCR; TCRdb stores in-frame clones only, minus some. Among about 140,000 clones listed, 82% were seen once. Sequencing was carried out using peripheral blood. Every receptor here comes from an elderly woman with acute or convalescent COVID-19.

In DNA form, the CDR3 reads TGTGCCAGCAGGAAGCGGGAGGTTTTATTGGGCAATGAGCAGTTCTTC. The encoded protein is CASRKREVLLGNEQFF. The rearrangement links TRBV2 to TRBJ2-1; 9 bases agree with TRBD2. The CDR3 totals 16 residues. Germline CDR1 reads SNHLY; CDR2 reads FYNNEI. Trimming took 6 bases from V and 6 from J; bases not matched to a gene: 12.

The chain uses TRBV7-2 and TRBJ2-1, with unresolved D. V lost 2 bases and J 6 bases, leaving 17 bases between the germline ends. Germline CDR1 is SGHTA and CDR2 is FQGNSA. This CDR3 region has 16 residues. CDR3 region: CASSLNPNLASNEQFF. CDR3 coding DNA: TGTGCCAGCAGCTTAAATCCTAACCTTGCCTCCAATGAGCAGTTCTTC.

This rearrangement joins TRBV5-6 to TRBJ1-2; 7 bases align to TRBD1. This CDR3 region has 17 residues. Germline V gene sequence: CDR1 SGHDT, CDR2 YYEEEE. The V segment lost 4 bases and the J segment 0 bases; nucleotides outside the gene matches: 12. The CDR3 loop is CASSHSAGTEANYGYTF. The DNA for the CDR3 is TGTGCCAGCAGCCACAGCGCCGGGACAGAAGCTAACTATGGCTACACCTTC.

The rearrangement uses TRBV12-3 or TRBV12-4 and TRBJ1-2; possibly TRBD1 for D (5 bases). The V end was cut by 6 bases, the J end by 6 bases, with 14 bases between. The CDR3 is 13 amino acids. Here the CDR3 DNA reads TGTGCCAGCAGCCCACGGGGGTTGAATGGCTACACCTTC. Amino acids: CASSPRGLNGYTF.

This clone was observed a single time. CDR3 bases: TGTGCCAGCAGCTTGGGCAGGGCGAGCTCCTACAATGAGCAGTTCTTC. It codes for CASSLGRASSYNEQFF. The rearrangement joins TRBV5-5 to TRBJ2-1, with D maybe TRBD1 (5 bases). The CDR3 has 16 residues. Trimming shortened V by 0 bases and J by 0 bases, and 10 bases separated the two germline ends. Germline loops: CDR1 SGHKS, CDR2 YYEKEE (reference sequence).

The chain couples TRBV18 to TRBJ2-7; D may be TRBD2 (6 bases). Trimming shortened V by 4 bases and J by 3 bases, and 19 bases separated the two germline ends. Germline CDR1 reads KGHSH; CDR2 reads LQKENI. The CDR3 is made up of 16 amino acids. CDR3 protein: CASSLGTGRWGYEQYF. The CDR3 region has the DNA TGTGCCAGCTCACTAGGGACTGGCCGCTGGGGCTACGAGCAGTACTTC.

The chain links TRBV19 to TRBJ2-1, with 7 bases that match TRBD2. V dropped 1 base and J dropped 1; count of bases not matched to a gene: 4. The CDR3 runs to 16 residues. Germline-derived CDR1 and CDR2 are LNHDA and SQIVND (reference sequence). CDR3 loop: CASSIGLAVSYNEQFF. CDR3 sequence (DNA): TGTGCCAGTAGTATAGGTCTAGCGGTGTCCTACAATGAGCAGTTCTTC.

This rearrangement joins TRBV2 to TRBJ1-2, with D perhaps TRBD1 (5 bases). Germline values: CDR1 SNHLY, CDR2 FYNNEI. The V gene lost 7 bases and the J gene lost 2 bases, with 17 bases spanning the gap. The CDR3 is 15 amino acids. CDR3 region: CASIGAVGSNYGYTF. Written as DNA, the CDR3 is TGTGCCAGCATTGGGGCAGTGGGTTCGAACTATGGCTACACCTTC.

The DNA for the CDR3 is TGCGCCAGCAGCTTGGAGGGACAGACCACTGAAGCTTTCTTT. It specifies CASSLEGQTTEAFF. The chain carries TRBV5-1 and TRBJ1-1, with TRBD1 matching over 7 bases. CDR1 and CDR2 from the germline V gene are SGHRS and YFSETQ. This CDR3 is 14 amino acids long. V was pared by 0 bases and J by 4 bases, with 3 bases of the junction left unmatched.

This chain joins TRBV5-1 and TRBJ2-7; weak D call: TRBD2 (6 bases). CDR1 is SGHRS, CDR2 YFSETQ, per germline. The V end was cut by 5 bases, the J end by 7 bases, with 19 bases between. CDR3 length equals 14 residues. CDR3 sequence: CASRPRASGGEQYF. The CDR3 DNA follows: TGCGCCAGCAGACCCCGGGCCTCCGGAGGGGAGCAGTACTTC.

This chain uses TRBV11-3 with TRBJ2-1; no firm D call. CDR1 is SGHNT and CDR2 is YENEEA in the germline V gene. The CDR3 covers 13 residues. V dropped 1 base and J dropped 4 bases, with 5 bases sitting between them. The CDR3 DNA sequence: TGTGCCAGCAGCTTAGCGGAGTACAATGAGCAGTTCTTC. This gives the protein CASSLAEYNEQFF. Variable domain in full (rest from reference TRBV11-3 and TRBJ2-1): EAGVVQSPRYKIIEKKQPVAFWCNPISGHNTLYWYLQNLGQGPELLIRYENEEAVDDSQLPKDRFSAERLKGVDSTLKIQPAELGDSAVYLCASSLAEYNEQFFGPGTRLTVL.

This clone was detected only a few times. The chain joins TRBV30 to TRBJ2-7; TRBD2 might be the D (6 bases). The CDR3 spans 12 residues. The V gene's germline CDR1 is GTSNPN and CDR2 SVGIG (reference sequence). The V gene lost 2 bases and the J gene lost 11 bases, with 16 bases spanning the gap. The CDR3 DNA reads as TGTGCCTGGAGTAGCGGGTTAGATAGCGAGTACTTC. Translated: CAWSSGLDSEYF.

This chain uses TRBV4-1 with TRBJ1-6, with D tentatively TRBD1 (6 bases). In germline, CDR1 is MGHRA, CDR2 YSYEKL. This CDR3 has 15 amino acids. V lost 9 bases to trimming and J lost 8 bases, with 20 bases between them. The CDR3 here is CASKQGPLWDSPLHF. As DNA, the CDR3 is TGCGCCAGTAAACAGGGTCCGCTTTGGGATTCACCCCTCCACTTT.